This record looks at one T cell receptor (beta chain) sequence and its context. The RNA input was about 0.45 to 1 ug, and it was reverse transcribed with random hexamers. Amplification of TCR beta CDR3 used immunoSEQ multiplex PCR across 54 Vbeta and 13 Jbeta. A single record per CDR3 protein comes from TCRdb applying MiXCR to the immunoSEQ multiplex PCR reads. The table has 150,000 to 200,000 distinct CDR3 sequences, approximately 94% seen once. TCR beta sequencing was performed on blood CD8+ and CD4+ T cells. The sample comes from a study of CD8 T cells in Susac syndrome. V was pared by 1 base and J by 0 bases, with 22 bases between. The CDR3 has 20 amino acids. Germline V gene data show CDR1 as MGHRA and CDR2 as YSYEKL.

Sequencing used CD4+ T cells from PBMCs. This chain links TRBV4-1 with TRBJ1-5; D uncertain. This clonotype originated in a human donor in good health. CDR3 residues: CASSQGRLQQMYSSNQPQHF. CDR3 DNA sequence: TGCGCCAGCAGCCAAGGAAGGTTACAGCAAATGTATAGTAGCAATCAGCCCCAGCATTTT.